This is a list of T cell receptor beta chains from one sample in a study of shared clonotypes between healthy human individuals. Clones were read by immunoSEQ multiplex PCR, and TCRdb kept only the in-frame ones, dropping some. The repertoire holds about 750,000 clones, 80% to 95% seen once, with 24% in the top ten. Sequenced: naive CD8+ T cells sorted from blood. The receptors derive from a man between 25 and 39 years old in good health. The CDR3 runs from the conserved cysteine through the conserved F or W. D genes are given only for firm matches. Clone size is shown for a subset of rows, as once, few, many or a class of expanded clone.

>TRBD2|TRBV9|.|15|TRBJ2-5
CASSLLASPGETQYF
TGTGCCAGCAGCCTACTAGCGTCGCCGGGAGAGACCCAGTACTTC
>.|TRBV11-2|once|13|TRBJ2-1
CASSLEAYNEQFF
TGTGCCAGCAGCTTAGAGGCCTACAATGAGCAGTTCTTC
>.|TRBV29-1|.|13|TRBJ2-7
CSVEGMEFYEQYF
TGCAGCGTTGAGGGCATGGAGTTCTACGAGCAGTACTTC
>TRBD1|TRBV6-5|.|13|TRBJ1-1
CASSYYRGTEAFF
TGTGCCAGCAGTTACTACAGGGGCACTGAAGCTTTCTTT
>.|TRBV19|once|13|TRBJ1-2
CASGAEANYGYTF
TGTGCCAGTGGGGCTGAGGCCAACTATGGCTACACCTTC
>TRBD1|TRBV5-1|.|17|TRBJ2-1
CASSLWAGDRGTYEQFF
TGCGCCAGCAGCTTGTGGGCAGGGGACAGGGGGACTTATGAGCAGTTCTTC
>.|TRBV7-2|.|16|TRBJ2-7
CASSPYGAAPPYEQYF
TGTGCCAGCAGCCCCTATGGGGCAGCCCCCCCCTACGAGCAGTACTTC
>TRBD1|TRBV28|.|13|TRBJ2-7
CASRPRTGDEQYF
TGTGCCAGCAGACCTCGGACAGGCGACGAGCAGTACTTC
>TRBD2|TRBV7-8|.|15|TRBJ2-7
CASSPTSGSSYEQYF
TGTGCCAGCAGCCCAACTAGCGGCAGCTCCTACGAGCAGTACTTC
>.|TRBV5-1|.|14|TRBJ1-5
CAMLLGGGDQPQHF
TGCGCCATGCTATTGGGGGGTGGAGATCAGCCCCAGCATTTT
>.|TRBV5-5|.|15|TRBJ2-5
CASSLSGELGETQYF
TGTGCCAGCAGCTTGTCTGGGGAATTGGGAGAGACCCAGTACTTC
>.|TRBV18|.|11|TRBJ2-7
CASSADYEQYF
TGTGCCAGCTCAGCAGATTACGAGCAGTACTTC
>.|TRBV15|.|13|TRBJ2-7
CATSRLGGYEQYF
TGTGCCACCAGCAGGCTGGGAGGCTACGAGCAGTACTTC
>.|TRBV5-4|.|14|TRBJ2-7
CASSLAGNNYEQYF
TGTGCCAGCAGCTTGGCCGGGAACAACTACGAGCAGTACTTC
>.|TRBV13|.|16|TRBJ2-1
CASSLVSTQRDNEQFF
TGTGCCAGCAGCTTAGTCTCTACACAACGGGACAATGAGCAGTTCTTC
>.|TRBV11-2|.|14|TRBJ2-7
CASSLVPDHYEQYF
TGTGCCAGCAGCTTAGTGCCAGACCACTACGAGCAGTACTTC
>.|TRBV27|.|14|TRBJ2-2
CASSYSGYTGELFF
TGTGCCAGCAGTTATTCCGGGTACACCGGGGAGCTGTTTTTT
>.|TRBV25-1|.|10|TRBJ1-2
CASSDSGYTF
TGTGCCAGCAGTGATAGTGGCTACACCTTC
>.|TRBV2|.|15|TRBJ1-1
CASSEAWTRNTEAFF
TGTGCCAGCAGTGAAGCTTGGACAAGGAACACTGAAGCTTTCTTT
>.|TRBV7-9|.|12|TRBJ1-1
CASSRGNTEAFF
TGTGCCAGCTCCAGGGGTAACACTGAAGCTTTCTTT
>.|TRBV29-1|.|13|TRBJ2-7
CSVGRQGPYEQYF
TGCAGCGTTGGTAGGCAGGGGCCCTACGAGCAGTACTTC
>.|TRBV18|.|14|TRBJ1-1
CASSAGHMNTEAFF
TGTGCCAGCTCAGCCGGGCACATGAACACTGAAGCTTTCTTT
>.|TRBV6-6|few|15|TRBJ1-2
CASSYPGTFGYGYTF
TGTGCCAGCAGTTACCCCGGGACCTTCGGCTATGGCTACACCTTC
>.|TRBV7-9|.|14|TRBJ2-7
CASSLRDGFYEQYF
TGTGCCAGCAGCCTCAGGGATGGATTCTACGAGCAGTACTTC
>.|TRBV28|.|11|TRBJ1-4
CASSFGEKLFF
TGTGCCAGCAGTTTTGGGGAAAAACTGTTTTTT
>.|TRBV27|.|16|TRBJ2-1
CASSLTAGRRYNEQFF
TGTGCCAGCAGTTTAACAGCGGGCAGACGTTACAATGAGCAGTTCTTC
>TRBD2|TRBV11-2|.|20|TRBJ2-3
CASSLDGMNPGLVAINTQYF
TGTGCCAGCAGCTTAGACGGAATGAACCCGGGACTAGTAGCCATAAATACGCAGTATTTT
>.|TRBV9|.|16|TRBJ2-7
CASSVDPKGQTYEQYF
TGTGCCAGCAGCGTAGACCCGAAGGGCCAGACCTACGAGCAGTACTTC
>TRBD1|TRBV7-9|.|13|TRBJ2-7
CASSSGTGVEQYF
TGTGCCAGCAGCTCCGGGACAGGGGTCGAGCAGTACTTC
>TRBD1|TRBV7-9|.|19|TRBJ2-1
CASSPLLPETGTSPHEQFF
TGTGCCAGCAGCCCACTCCTACCAGAGACAGGGACCTCCCCCCATGAGCAGTTCTTC
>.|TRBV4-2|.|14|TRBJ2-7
CASSQETGHYEQYF
TGTGCCAGCAGCCAAGAAACGGGACACTACGAGCAGTACTTC
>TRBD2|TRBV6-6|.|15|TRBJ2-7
CASSTRGTSVYEQYF
TGTGCCAGCAGTACCCGCGGGACTAGCGTCTACGAGCAGTACTTC
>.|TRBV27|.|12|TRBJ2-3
CASARVTDTQYF
TGTGCCAGCGCCCGAGTCACAGATACGCAGTATTTT